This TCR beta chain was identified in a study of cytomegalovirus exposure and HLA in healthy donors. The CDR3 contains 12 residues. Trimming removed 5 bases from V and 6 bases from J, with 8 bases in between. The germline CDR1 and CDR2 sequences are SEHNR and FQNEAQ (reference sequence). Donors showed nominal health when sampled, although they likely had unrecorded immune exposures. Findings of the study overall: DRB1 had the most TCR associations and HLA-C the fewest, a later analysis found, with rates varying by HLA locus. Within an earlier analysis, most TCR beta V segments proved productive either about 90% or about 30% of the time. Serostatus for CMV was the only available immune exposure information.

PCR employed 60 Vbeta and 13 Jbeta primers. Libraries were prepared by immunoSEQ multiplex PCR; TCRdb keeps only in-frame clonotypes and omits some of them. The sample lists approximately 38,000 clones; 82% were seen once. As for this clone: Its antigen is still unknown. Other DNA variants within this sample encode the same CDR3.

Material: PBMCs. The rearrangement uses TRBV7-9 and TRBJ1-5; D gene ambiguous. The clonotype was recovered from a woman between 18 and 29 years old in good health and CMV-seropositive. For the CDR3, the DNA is TGTGCCAGCAGCGTCTCAGGTCAGCCCCAGCATTTT. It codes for CASSVSGQPQHF.